This T cell receptor beta chain came from a study of immune reconstitution after stem cell transplant in scleroderma. This clonotype is termed large (0.1 to 1%). Germline-derived CDR1 and CDR2 are SGHVS and FQNEAQ. With 5 bases removed from V and 6 bases from J, the gap between germline ends came to 17 bases. CDR3 length equals 15 residues. Each CDR3 protein is one row after TCRdb ran MiXCR on the RT-PCR reads. The sample shows around 2,600 distinct CDR3 sequences, 3.6% of them seen only once. The sample here was taken before or after autologous hematopoietic stem cell transplantation (not recorded which). The origin of this receptor is a human donor with systemic sclerosis. The rearrangement links TRBV7-8 to TRBJ1-5; no clear D. The CDR3 here is CASSRGVWEGQPQHF. The CDR3 DNA follows: TGTGCCAGCAGCCGCGGGGTCTGGGAGGGTCAGCCCCAGCATTTT.